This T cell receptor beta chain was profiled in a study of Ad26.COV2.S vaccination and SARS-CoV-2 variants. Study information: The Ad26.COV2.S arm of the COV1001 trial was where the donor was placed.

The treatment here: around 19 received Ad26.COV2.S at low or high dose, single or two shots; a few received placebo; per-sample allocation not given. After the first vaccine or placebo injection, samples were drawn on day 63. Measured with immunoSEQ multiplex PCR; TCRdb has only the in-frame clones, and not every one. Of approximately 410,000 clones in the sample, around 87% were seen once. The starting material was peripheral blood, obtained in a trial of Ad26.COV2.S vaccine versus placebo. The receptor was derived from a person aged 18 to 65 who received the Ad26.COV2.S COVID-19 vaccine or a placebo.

The CDR3 reads CASSLRTAGELFF. The CDR3, as DNA: TGTGCCAGCAGCTTACGGACAGCCGGGGAGCTGTTTTTT. V usage is TRBV11-3 and J usage is TRBJ2-2; the D gene is possibly TRBD1 (6 bases). This CDR3 comprises 13 residues. V lost 2 bases and J 6 bases, leaving 7 bases between the germline ends. Germline values: CDR1 SGHNT, CDR2 YENEEA.